This TCR beta chain emerged from a study of blood T cells in healthy people across ages. Study outcomes and limitations: Strong correlation linked observed beta diversity and percent naive T cells. Diversity estimates drawn from one million T cells were deemed underestimates.

Remarks on this clonotype: The antigen remains unidentified. The germline gene is not matched at one end of the junction; a read error may be the cause.

The CDR3 runs to 15 residues. The germline V gene encodes CDR1 SNHLY and CDR2 FYNNEI. Combining a sample-barcoded 5' primer with a J-beta primer mix, a second PCR ran for about 7 to 11 cycles. TCRdb called the 5' RACE reads again in MiXCR, with one record for every CDR3 protein. This sample has a few hundred thousand distinct CDR3 sequences, with 52% found just once. This sequence was found in a man aged 55 to 70 in good health. This rearrangement joins TRBV2 to TRBJ2-2; 8 bases agree with TRBD1. The sample consisted of blood. DNA of the CDR3: TGTGCCAGCAGTGAAGACAGGGGGAACACCGGGGGGCTGTTTTTT. This codes for CASSEDRGNTGGLFF. Using reference TRBV2 and TRBJ2-2 for the parts outside the CDR3, the full variable domain is EPEVTQTPSHQVTQMGQEVILRCVPISNHLYFYWYRQILGQKVEFLVSFYNNEISEKSEIFDDQFSVERPDGSNFTLKIRSTKLEDSAMYFCASSEDRGNTGGLFFGEGSRLTVL.